This entry concerns a single TCR beta chain. The entry originates in a study of blood T cell repertoires in COVID-19. CDR1 and CDR2 from the germline V gene are SGHTA and FQGTGA. The CDR3 totals 17 residues. Trimming at V came to 5 bases and at J to 0 bases, leaving 7 bases not matched to a gene. The authors' processing: Amplified reference gene primers provided the basis for estimating nucleated cell counts. TCRdb's copy holds only in-frame clones and misses some; the assay was immunoSEQ multiplex PCR. V, J and clone size are those of that table, while D and trimming were read from the DNA. The table includes about 180,000 clones, more than 70% detected once.

The chain couples TRBV7-3 to TRBJ2-1; the match to TRBD2 covers 10 bases. This clonotype was sampled from a man in his late teens or twenties with active or convalescent COVID-19. The sequenced sample consisted of peripheral blood. The CDR3 DNA sequence: TGTGCCAGCAGCGTACTAGCGGGGAGAAGCTCCTACAATGAGCAGTTCTTC. Translation gives CASSVLAGRSSYNEQFF.